The present T cell receptor beta chain was sequenced within a study of cytomegalovirus exposure and HLA in healthy donors. Germline CDR1 is KGHSH and CDR2 is LQKENI. CDR3 length equals 15 residues. V lost 2 bases and J lost 7; bases outside the gene matches: 5. Some clones are missing from TCRdb's copy, which holds only in-frame ones; the method was immunoSEQ multiplex PCR. The sample lists tens of thousands of clones; 95% to 98% were seen once. Sample: PBMCs. The chain combines TRBV18 with TRBJ1-2; TRBD1 matches 12 bases. This sequence was found in a man aged 18-30 years in good health and CMV-seronegative. DNA for the CDR3: TGTGCCAGCTCACCAGAGGGACAGGGGGCCGGTGGCTACACCTTC. This translates into CASSPEGQGAGGYTF. Complete variable domain (other parts from reference TRBV18 and TRBJ1-2): NAGVMQNPRHLVRRRGQEARLRCSPMKGHSHVYWYRQLPEEGLKFMVYLQKENIIDESGMPKERFSAEFPKEGPSILRIQQVVRGDSAAYFCASSPEGQGAGGYTFGSGTRLTVV.